This TCR beta chain was recorded in a study of T-cell reconstitution after alpha-beta-depleted transplantation in children. The table lists this clonotype with a few counts. The TCRbeta library incorporated unique molecular identifiers. TCRdb redid the calling of the PCR reads with MiXCR, one entry per CDR3 protein. The profile shows some 250,000 distinct CDR3 sequences, about 12% of them singletons. The CDR3 totals 14 residues. From germline, CDR1 is DFQATT and CDR2 SNEGSKA (reference sequence). The chain has TRBV20-1 and TRBJ2-1; 7 bases map to TRBD2. The TCR comes from a human donor who donated a stem cell graft to a child with acute lymphoblastic leukemia. This material consisted of PBMCs from the stem cell graft donor, taken from the stem cell graft. As DNA, the CDR3 is TGCTCGTGGAGCGGGGTTAGCTCCTACAATGAGCAGTTCTTC. Protein sequence: CSWSGVSSYNEQFF.